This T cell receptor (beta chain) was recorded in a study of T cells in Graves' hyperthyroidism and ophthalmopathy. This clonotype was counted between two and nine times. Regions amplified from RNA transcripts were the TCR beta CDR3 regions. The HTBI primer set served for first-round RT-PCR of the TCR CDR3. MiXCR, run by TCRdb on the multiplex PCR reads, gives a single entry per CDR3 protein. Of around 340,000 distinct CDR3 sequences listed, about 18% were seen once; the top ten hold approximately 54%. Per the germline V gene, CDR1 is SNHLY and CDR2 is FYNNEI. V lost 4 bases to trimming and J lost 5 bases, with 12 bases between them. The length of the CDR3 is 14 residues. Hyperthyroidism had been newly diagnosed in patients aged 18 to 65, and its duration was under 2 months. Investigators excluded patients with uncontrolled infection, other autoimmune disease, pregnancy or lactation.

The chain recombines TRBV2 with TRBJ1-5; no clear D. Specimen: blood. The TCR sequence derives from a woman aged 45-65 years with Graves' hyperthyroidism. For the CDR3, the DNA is TGTGCCAGCAGTGGTGGCAGTTTATATCAGCCCCAGCATTTT. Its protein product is CASSGGSLYQPQHF. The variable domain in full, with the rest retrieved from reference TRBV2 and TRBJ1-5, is EPEVTQTPSHQVTQMGQEVILRCVPISNHLYFYWYRQILGQKVEFLVSFYNNEISEKSEIFDDQFSVERPDGSNFTLKIRSTKLEDSAMYFCASSGGSLYQPQHFGDGTRLSIL.